These T cell receptor beta chains were read from a single sample in a study of blood T cells in healthy people across ages. From the 5' RACE reads, TCRdb called clonotypes with MiXCR, one entry per CDR3 protein. This repertoire shows 1.5 million to 2 million distinct CDR3 sequences, around half found once; its top ten account for around 2.1%. The sample comprised blood. These receptors were obtained from a middle-aged woman in good health. Both conserved end residues are part of each CDR3. A D gene is named only where the DNA matches it firmly. Only part of the rows carry a size: once, few, many, or a class if the clone is expanded.

clone_size: -
j_call: TRBJ2-3
d_call: -
cdr3_length: 14
v_call: TRBV6-6
cdr3_nt: TGTGCCAGCAGTTTCAGGACAAATGGAGATACGCAGTATTTT
cdr3_aa: CASSFRTNGDTQYF

clone_size: -
j_call: TRBJ2-7
d_call: -
cdr3_length: 13
v_call: TRBV3-1
cdr3_nt: TGTGCCAGCAGCCCCGAAATCGTACCGATGATGTACTTC
cdr3_aa: CASSPEIVPMMYF

clone_size: -
j_call: TRBJ2-5
d_call: -
cdr3_length: 13
v_call: TRBV7-2
cdr3_nt: TGTGCCAGCAGCTGCAACCGGCTGGAGACCCAGTACTTC
cdr3_aa: CASSCNRLETQYF

clone_size: -
j_call: TRBJ2-3
d_call: TRBD1
cdr3_length: 14
v_call: TRBV2
cdr3_nt: TGTGCCGGAGCCCGGGACAGGGGTGCAGATACGCAGTATTTT
cdr3_aa: CAGARDRGADTQYF

clone_size: few
j_call: TRBJ1-2
d_call: TRBD1
cdr3_length: 14
v_call: TRBV2
cdr3_nt: TGTGCCAGCCGGGGGGACAGAGCTAACTATGGCTACACCTTC
cdr3_aa: CASRGDRANYGYTF

clone_size: -
j_call: TRBJ2-5
d_call: TRBD2
cdr3_length: 16
v_call: TRBV13
cdr3_nt: TGTGCCAGCAGCGGAGAGACTAGCGGATACCAAGAGACCCAGTACTTC
cdr3_aa: CASSGETSGYQETQYF

clone_size: -
j_call: TRBJ2-5
d_call: TRBD2
cdr3_length: 14
v_call: TRBV10-3
cdr3_nt: TGTGCCATCAGCGGGGACTACCCCCAAGAGACCCAGTACTTC
cdr3_aa: CAISGDYPQETQYF

clone_size: -
j_call: TRBJ2-3
d_call: -
cdr3_length: 13
v_call: TRBV12-5
cdr3_nt: TGTGCTAGTGGTTTGCAGGCCACAGATACGCGGTATTTT
cdr3_aa: CASGLQATDTRYF

clone_size: -
j_call: TRBJ2-7
d_call: TRBD2
cdr3_length: 16
v_call: TRBV2
cdr3_nt: TGTGCCAGCAGCGCCGGGACTAGCGGGGGGGCCTACGTGCAGTACTTC
cdr3_aa: CASSAGTSGGAYVQYF

clone_size: -
j_call: TRBJ2-5
d_call: TRBD2
cdr3_length: 16
v_call: TRBV20-1
cdr3_nt: TGCAGTGCGGGGAGCGGGGGGACGATGTACCAAGAGACCCAGTACTTC
cdr3_aa: CSAGSGGTMYQETQYF

clone_size: few
j_call: TRBJ2-3
d_call: TRBD2
cdr3_length: 14
v_call: TRBV5-1
cdr3_nt: TGCGCCAGTCGGGGAGGGGACCCGGCAGATACGCAGTATTTT
cdr3_aa: CASRGGDPADTQYF

clone_size: -
j_call: TRBJ1-5
d_call: TRBD1
cdr3_length: 14
v_call: TRBV4-1
cdr3_nt: TGCGCCAGGCCCCCATCCGACAGGGATCAGCCCCAGCATTTT
cdr3_aa: CARPPSDRDQPQHF

clone_size: few
j_call: TRBJ2-7
d_call: -
cdr3_length: 10
v_call: TRBV20-1
cdr3_nt: TGCAGTGCTAGAGAGGTGGCCCAGTACTTC
cdr3_aa: CSAREVAQYF

clone_size: -
j_call: TRBJ2-5
d_call: -
cdr3_length: 12
v_call: TRBV3-1
cdr3_nt: TGTGCCAGCAGCCCGGGTCCCAATGAGCAGTACTTC
cdr3_aa: CASSPGPNEQYF

clone_size: -
j_call: TRBJ2-3
d_call: TRBD1
cdr3_length: 16
v_call: TRBV7-2
cdr3_nt: TGTGCCAGCAGCTTAGTAGGGACAGTTAGCACAGATACGCAGTATTTT
cdr3_aa: CASSLVGTVSTDTQYF

clone_size: -
j_call: TRBJ1-5
d_call: TRBD1
cdr3_length: 15
v_call: TRBV6-5
cdr3_nt: TGTGCCGGCAGTAGAGGGGGCTTGAGCAATCAGCCCCAGCATTTT
cdr3_aa: CAGSRGGLSNQPQHF

clone_size: few
j_call: TRBJ1-1
d_call: -
cdr3_length: 15
v_call: TRBV5-1
cdr3_nt: TGCGCCAGCAGCTCACTAACCTCAGGGCACGGTGAAGCTTTCTTT
cdr3_aa: CASSSLTSGHGEAFF

clone_size: once
j_call: TRBJ2-7
d_call: -
cdr3_length: 15
v_call: TRBV20-1
cdr3_nt: TGCAGTGCTAGGGCGGTCGACGGGACTTACAATGAGCAGTACTTC
cdr3_aa: CSARAVDGTYNEQYF

clone_size: -
j_call: TRBJ2-7
d_call: TRBD1
cdr3_length: 15
v_call: TRBV6-1
cdr3_nt: TGTGCCAGCAGTGAATTAGGACAGGGGGCCTACGAGCAGTACTTC
cdr3_aa: CASSELGQGAYEQYF

clone_size: -
j_call: TRBJ1-2
d_call: -
cdr3_length: 14
v_call: TRBV20-1
cdr3_nt: TGCAGTGCTAGGCCCATCCGGGACTACAATGGCTACACCTTC
cdr3_aa: CSARPIRDYNGYTF

clone_size: -
j_call: TRBJ2-7
d_call: -
cdr3_length: 14
v_call: TRBV20-1
cdr3_nt: TGCAGTGCTAGAGATTTTGGGACCGCGGACGAGCAGTACTTC
cdr3_aa: CSARDFGTADEQYF

clone_size: -
j_call: TRBJ2-5
d_call: TRBD2
cdr3_length: 16
v_call: TRBV3-1
cdr3_nt: TGTGCCAGCAGCCAAGACCCAGCGGGGGCACAAGAGACCCAGTACTTC
cdr3_aa: CASSQDPAGAQETQYF

clone_size: -
j_call: TRBJ1-1
d_call: -
cdr3_length: 15
v_call: TRBV4-1
cdr3_nt: TGCGCCAGCAGCCAACATGCGGGGTTGAACACTGAAGCTTTCTTT
cdr3_aa: CASSQHAGLNTEAFF

clone_size: few
j_call: TRBJ2-7
d_call: TRBD2
cdr3_length: 13
v_call: TRBV27
cdr3_nt: TGTGCCAGCAGTTCCGCGGGGGTTTACGAGCAGTACTTC
cdr3_aa: CASSSAGVYEQYF

clone_size: -
j_call: TRBJ1-2
d_call: TRBD1
cdr3_length: 12
v_call: TRBV20-1
cdr3_nt: TGCAGTGCTACAGGGGGAACGGAAGGCTACACCTTC
cdr3_aa: CSATGGTEGYTF

clone_size: -
j_call: TRBJ2-7
d_call: -
cdr3_length: 14
v_call: TRBV4-2
cdr3_nt: TGTGCCAGCAGCCAAGATCTTGGGGTAGGCGAGCAGTACTTC
cdr3_aa: CASSQDLGVGEQYF

clone_size: -
j_call: TRBJ1-6
d_call: TRBD1
cdr3_length: 15
v_call: TRBV5-1
cdr3_nt: TGCGCCAGCAGCTCGAAAACAGGGGGCCAATCACCCCTCCACTTT
cdr3_aa: CASSSKTGGQSPLHF

clone_size: few
j_call: TRBJ1-5
d_call: TRBD1
cdr3_length: 15
v_call: TRBV6-5
cdr3_nt: TGTGCCAGCACCGAAACAGGGGTGGGAGGTCAGCCCCAGCATTTT
cdr3_aa: CASTETGVGGQPQHF

clone_size: -
j_call: TRBJ2-7
d_call: -
cdr3_length: 13
v_call: TRBV25-1
cdr3_nt: TGTGCCAGCAGTGTAACGGACGGATACGAGCAGTACTTC
cdr3_aa: CASSVTDGYEQYF

clone_size: few
j_call: TRBJ1-5
d_call: TRBD1
cdr3_length: 13
v_call: TRBV29-1
cdr3_nt: TGCAGCGTCCGGGACAGCAAGAATCAGCCCCAGCATTTT
cdr3_aa: CSVRDSKNQPQHF

clone_size: -
j_call: TRBJ1-4
d_call: -
cdr3_length: 17
v_call: TRBV6-5
cdr3_nt: TGTGCCAGCAGTTACGACCTGGGTTCTTCAACTAATGAAAAACTGTTTTTT
cdr3_aa: CASSYDLGSSTNEKLFF

clone_size: few
j_call: TRBJ2-3
d_call: -
cdr3_length: 15
v_call: TRBV28
cdr3_nt: TGTGCCAGCAGTTCGGGTTGGGGGGAGACAGATACGCAGTATTTT
cdr3_aa: CASSSGWGETDTQYF

clone_size: -
j_call: TRBJ1-1
d_call: TRBD1
cdr3_length: 15
v_call: TRBV27
cdr3_nt: TGTGCCAGCAGTTGGGGGACAGGGGCGAACACTGAAGCTTTCTTT
cdr3_aa: CASSWGTGANTEAFF

clone_size: few
j_call: TRBJ2-5
d_call: TRBD1
cdr3_length: 15
v_call: TRBV12-3/TRBV12-4
cdr3_nt: TGTGCCAGCACCGGACAGGGGCCCATTCAAGAGACCCAGTACTTC
cdr3_aa: CASTGQGPIQETQYF

clone_size: few
j_call: TRBJ2-7
d_call: -
cdr3_length: 14
v_call: TRBV29-1
cdr3_nt: TGCAGCGTAGAAAGGGGGGAGTCATCCTACGAGCAGTACTTC
cdr3_aa: CSVERGESSYEQYF

clone_size: -
j_call: TRBJ2-5
d_call: -
cdr3_length: 13
v_call: TRBV4-1
cdr3_nt: TGCGCCAGCAGCCAAAACGGCTTGGCAGAGCAGTACTTC
cdr3_aa: CASSQNGLAEQYF

clone_size: -
j_call: TRBJ2-5
d_call: -
cdr3_length: 14
v_call: TRBV14
cdr3_nt: TGTGCCAGCAGCCACAGGGGACGACAAGAGACCCAGTACTTC
cdr3_aa: CASSHRGRQETQYF

clone_size: few
j_call: TRBJ2-3
d_call: TRBD2
cdr3_length: 18
v_call: TRBV4-3
cdr3_nt: TGCGCCAGCAGCCAAGATGCCGGTAGCGGGGGGTACACGGATACGCAGTATTTT
cdr3_aa: CASSQDAGSGGYTDTQYF

clone_size: -
j_call: TRBJ1-2
d_call: -
cdr3_length: 15
v_call: TRBV2
cdr3_nt: TGTGCCAGCGGTGAAGATCCGGGCTCTAACTATGGCTACACCTTC
cdr3_aa: CASGEDPGSNYGYTF

clone_size: few
j_call: TRBJ1-1
d_call: TRBD1
cdr3_length: 13
v_call: TRBV10-3
cdr3_nt: TGTGCCCTGGGACAGGGAAGGAACACTGAAGCTTTCTTT
cdr3_aa: CALGQGRNTEAFF

clone_size: few
j_call: TRBJ2-5
d_call: TRBD2
cdr3_length: 15
v_call: TRBV9
cdr3_nt: TGTGCCAGCAGCGTATCTAGCGGGATGGGAGAGACCCAGTACTTC
cdr3_aa: CASSVSSGMGETQYF

clone_size: once
j_call: TRBJ1-6
d_call: -
cdr3_length: 15
v_call: TRBV20-1
cdr3_nt: TGCGGTGCTAGAGGGCCCGGGGGGTATAATTCACCCCTCCACTTT
cdr3_aa: CGARGPGGYNSPLHF

clone_size: -
j_call: TRBJ2-3
d_call: -
cdr3_length: 12
v_call: TRBV9
cdr3_nt: TGTGCCAGCAGCGTTCAGCAGGAGGTACTGTATTTT
cdr3_aa: CASSVQQEVLYF

clone_size: -
j_call: TRBJ2-1
d_call: -
cdr3_length: 13
v_call: TRBV6-2/TRBV6-3
cdr3_nt: TGTGCCAGCAGCCAAATACAGTACAATGAGCAGTTCTTC
cdr3_aa: CASSQIQYNEQFF

clone_size: -
j_call: TRBJ2-3
d_call: -
cdr3_length: 15
v_call: TRBV10-3
cdr3_nt: TGTGCCATCAGTGAGTCCCCAACCCGGGCAGATACGCAGTATTTT
cdr3_aa: CAISESPTRADTQYF

clone_size: -
j_call: TRBJ2-1
d_call: TRBD2
cdr3_length: 19
v_call: TRBV7-8
cdr3_nt: TGTGCCAGCAGCTTAAATAGCGGGGGGGCTGGTTTTTCCTACAATGAGCAGTTCTTC
cdr3_aa: CASSLNSGGAGFSYNEQFF

clone_size: -
j_call: TRBJ2-7
d_call: TRBD1
cdr3_length: 15
v_call: TRBV4-1
cdr3_nt: TGCGCCAGCAGCCAAGACGGGACAGGCGTTCGTGGTCAGTACTTC
cdr3_aa: CASSQDGTGVRGQYF

clone_size: -
j_call: TRBJ1-1
d_call: -
cdr3_length: 12
v_call: TRBV28
cdr3_nt: TGTGCCAGCAGTCTCCGACCCCGTGAAGCTTTCTTT
cdr3_aa: CASSLRPREAFF

clone_size: many
j_call: TRBJ2-3
d_call: -
cdr3_length: 13
v_call: TRBV20-1
cdr3_nt: TGCAGTGCATCGACTAGTGAGGCGGGGACGCAGTATTTT
cdr3_aa: CSASTSEAGTQYF

clone_size: -
j_call: TRBJ2-5
d_call: -
cdr3_length: 15
v_call: TRBV5-6
cdr3_nt: TGTGCCAGCAGCTTGGCCGGCGAGGGTATGGGGACCCAGTACTTC
cdr3_aa: CASSLAGEGMGTQYF

clone_size: few
j_call: TRBJ2-7
d_call: -
cdr3_length: 15
v_call: TRBV7-2
cdr3_nt: TGTGCCAGCAGCTTCGGCGGGACAGTCTCCTACGAGCAGTACTTC
cdr3_aa: CASSFGGTVSYEQYF

clone_size: few
j_call: TRBJ2-5
d_call: -
cdr3_length: 11
v_call: TRBV24-1
cdr3_nt: TGTGCCACCAGTGATTGGGAGACCCAGTACTTC
cdr3_aa: CATSDWETQYF

clone_size: many
j_call: TRBJ2-7
d_call: -
cdr3_length: 15
v_call: TRBV7-2
cdr3_nt: TGTGCCAGCAGCCTGGGGAGAGGCTCCTACAATGAGCAGTACTTC
cdr3_aa: CASSLGRGSYNEQYF

clone_size: -
j_call: TRBJ2-2
d_call: -
cdr3_length: 17
v_call: TRBV3-1
cdr3_nt: TGTGCCAGCAGCGCTGACCAGGGACTTGGCGGCACCGGGGAGCTGTTTTTT
cdr3_aa: CASSADQGLGGTGELFF